This TCR beta chain came from a study of T cells after yellow fever vaccination (dated by TCRdb to 2018 to 2020). Study-wide context: The SMART-Seq v4 Ultra Low Input RNA kit was used to prepare libraries from fractions with low cell numbers. To follow T-cell clones before and after both primary and booster YFV17D yellow fever vaccination, bulk TCR alpha and beta repertoires underwent longitudinal sequencing. Two healthy male donors, one aged 18 to 29 and one aged 30 to 39 years, were included in the cohort. Blood was drawn at multiple timepoints before and after primary and secondary immunization, with bulk PBMC replicates and cell subsets isolated.

General study outcomes and caveats: A small fraction of clonotypes showed up in both the CD4 and CD8 compartments, probably as a result of convergent recombination. After the booster, most of the clones that had expanded following primary vaccination were detected again (roughly 96% of CD4 and 80% to 90% of CD8), which suggests that memory was broadly maintained. Because the study included only a couple of donors, the extent to which the findings can be generalized is limited. FACS-sorted repertoires could contain abundant contaminating clonotypes from the bulk population, so computational filtering was required. Compared with the primary T-cell response, the secondary T-cell response was faster but weaker, reaching its peak on day 5 rather than on day 15.

Sequenced using an Illumina NovaSeq 6000. Synthesis of TCR cDNA relied on 5'RACE template switching, a step that introduced a universal primer site along with unique molecular identifiers. Priming for cDNA synthesis came from both the TCR alpha and TCR beta constant segments. Library amplification used two PCR steps, and the second PCR step added sample barcodes and sequencing adapters. Sequencing of the libraries was done on either Illumina HiSeq 2500 (2x100 bp) or NovaSeq (2x150 bp). As for the original processing: MIGEC handled demultiplexing of reads and collapsing into UMI consensus sequences, while MiXCR performed V(D)J alignment. Vaccine-responding clonotypes were identified with edgeR using replicate PBMC samples, with FDR below 0.01 and a log2 fold change above 5 up to day 15 being required. Each bulk clonotype was labeled CD4 or CD8 based on which sequenced repertoire, CD4 or CD8, contained the clonotype at higher abundance. The raw public reads went through TCRdb reprocessing: fastp at Q25, MiXCR clone calling, in-frame beta chains kept. Entries that share a CDR3 protein sequence are merged under the most common genes and DNA. TCRdb's processing, not the authors' own work, is the source of the V and J calls. In this sample the table shows approximately 450,000 distinct CDR3 sequences, around 20% of which occur a single time. The biggest ten clones account for 15% to 20% of the sample.

The intended sense of this specimen's treatment or condition label: live attenuated yellow fever vaccine strain. At each blood-draw timepoint, two biological replicates of bulk PBMCs were collected. PBMCs were isolated from peripheral blood using a standard Ficoll-Paque protocol. TriZol was used to extract RNA from bulk PBMCs, CD4 and CD8 fractions, and dextramer-positive and dextramer-negative fractions. Reading from cysteine to phenylalanine, the CDR3 counts 13 amino acids. Left in the record is the CDR3 DNA by itself, 39 bases read in frame from the first base. Via the germline V gene (reference sequence), CDR1 is DFQATT and CDR2 SNEGSKA. V is pruned by 2 bases and J by 10 bases, leaving 3 bases of the junction without a gene match. For this clonotype: Its antigen is unknown. Base qualities are not at hand, and no much larger clone is one base apart.

The TCR originated in a man between 18 and 29 years old who received the YFV17D yellow fever vaccine. The starting material was PBMCs, obtained before the yellow fever booster vaccination. The chain employs TRBV20-1 and TRBJ2-1; 12 bases in the junction line up with TRBD2. The nucleotide sequence is TGCAGTGCTAGACTAGCGGGGGGGCAGGAGCAGTTCTTC. Its protein reads: CSARLAGGQEQFF.